The clone carrying this T cell receptor beta chain was recorded many times. The sample comes from a study of T cells in Graves' hyperthyroidism and ophthalmopathy. TCR beta CDR3 regions were amplified from RNA. HTBI primers drove first-round RT-PCR of the TCR CDR3. TCRdb independently ran MiXCR on the multiplex PCR reads; one entry per CDR3 protein. There are around 350,000 distinct CDR3 sequences in the sample; roughly 15% occur only once, and around 20% lies in the top ten. J lost 5 bases, V lost 4 bases, and 5 bases had no gene match. In germline, CDR1 is SGDLS, CDR2 YYNGEE. The CDR3 runs 13 residues.

This sequence joins TRBV9 and TRBJ1-1; 7 nucleotides line up with TRBD1. The source material was blood. This sequence was found in a woman aged 55-75 years with Graves' ophthalmopathy. The CDR3 here is CASSQGGRTEAFF. CDR3 in DNA: TGTGCCAGCAGCCAAGGGGGCAGGACTGAAGCTTTCTTT.